This T cell receptor (beta chain) was documented in a study of cytomegalovirus exposure and HLA in healthy donors. Background on the study: Earlier results showed roughly 120 million unique TCR beta sequences derived from roughly 200 million T cells.

About this clone itself: The antigen remains unidentified.

Study-wide results and limits: Earlier analysis found most TCR beta V segments productive about 87% or about 30% of the time. CMV serostatus was the sole immune exposure data available. Common viral pathogens (according to a later analysis) appeared linked to several of the most significant clusters.

The CDR3 extends over 12 amino acids. Trimming removed 3 bases at V and 4 bases at J, with 7 bases between. Germline V gene data show CDR1 as ENHRY and CDR2 as SYGVKD. This PCR relied on a set of 60 Vbeta primers and 13 Jbeta primers. Assay: immunoSEQ multiplex PCR; the TCRdb copy retains only in-frame clones and omits some. Here the sample spans 150,000 to 200,000 clones, around 84% being singletons. The TCR sequence derives from a male donor in good health and CMV-seropositive. The specimen sequenced was PBMCs. This rearrangement joins TRBV10-3 to TRBJ2-7, with D unresolved. The CDR3, as DNA: TGTGCCATCAGTGACATGAGTTACGAGCAGTACTTC. Amino acids: CAISDMSYEQYF.